This T cell receptor beta chain was recovered during a study of blood T cell repertoires in COVID-19. The wider study: Nucleic acid was either cDNA or gDNA, and it came from T cells, B-cell-depleted T cells, or PBMCs.

V lost 4 bases and J lost 4, with 20 bases in between. CDR1 and CDR2 (germline): SGHAT, FQNNGV. The CDR3 covers 17 residues. Here immunoSEQ multiplex PCR was the method, and the copy in TCRdb shows in-frame clones only, minus some. Among around 400,000 clones, just under 90% were seen once, and the ten largest hold 1.7%. The sequencing input was PBMCs or T cells enriched from blood (not recorded which). The sequence derives from a young woman who had recovered from COVID-19. The chain has TRBV11-2 and TRBJ1-3; D might be TRBD1 (5 bases). CDR3 sequence reads: CASSYGRSGNSGNTIYF. In nucleotides, the CDR3 is TGTGCCAGCAGCTACGGGCGCTCAGGGAACTCGGGAAACACCATATATTTT.